The next 8 T cell receptor beta chains were all read from a single sample in a study of metastatic and nonmetastatic thyroid tumors. TCRdb reassembled clones from the PCR reads with MiXCR. The top ten clones hold approximately 17% of a sample with roughly 25,000 clones, 10% to 15% of them seen once. Thyroid surgery had not been preceded by any treatment in any patient. The sequencing sample was made of blood. The receptor set was obtained from a female donor with papillary thyroid cancer or a benign thyroid nodule (not recorded which). Some clones in this sample may be carry-over from other donors' samples.

This clone appeared many times. The rearrangement uses TRBV24-1 and TRBJ1-2; D possibly corresponds to TRBD1 (5 bases). The CDR3 covers 16 residues. CDR1 KGHDR and CDR2 SFDVKD come from the germline V gene. Trimming stripped 6 bases from V and 1 base from J, with 17 bases between. Written as DNA, the CDR3 is TGTGCCACCAGTAGGGGCAGTCGCTCCTTTAACTATGGCTACACCTTC. Amino acid sequence: CATSRGSRSFNYGYTF.

This clone was counted many times. The chain recombines TRBV4-1 with TRBJ2-3; D is possibly TRBD2 (5 bases). The ends were cut back, 5 bases at V and 1 base at J, with 13 bases in the middle. The CDR3 totals 15 residues. Looked up from germline, CDR1 is MGHRA and CDR2 is YSYEKL. The CDR3 nucleotides are TGCGCCAGCAGCTTCAACTCGGAGGGCACAGATACGCAGTATTTT. Translating it yields CASSFNSEGTDTQYF.

This clone has a count of ten or more. CDR3 loop: CASSSPGQGQETQYF. As DNA, the CDR3 is TGTGCCAGCAGCTCACCGGGACAGGGCCAAGAGACCCAGTACTTC. The chain joins TRBV7-9 to TRBJ2-5, with 9 bases lining up with TRBD1. V trimming: 4 bases; J trimming: 1 base; junction bases outside the gene matches: 4. The germline V gene has CDR1 SEHNR and CDR2 FQNEAQ (reference sequence). The CDR3 covers 15 residues.

This clone was detected ten times or more. The V and J genes are TRBV30 and TRBJ2-2; 11 bases agree with TRBD2. The CDR3 sequence is 16 residues long. Looked up from germline, CDR1 is GTSNPN and CDR2 is SVGIG (reference sequence). The V and J ends lost 2 bases and 0 bases, in that order; junction bases with no gene match: 2. The CDR3 nucleotides are TGTGCCTGGAGTAGACTAGCGGGGTCGAACACCGGGGAGCTGTTTTTT. Translated, it gives CAWSRLAGSNTGELFF.

This chain links TRBV5-1 with TRBJ2-1, with D hard to call. The CDR3 spans 15 residues. CDR1 SGHRS and CDR2 YFSETQ come from the germline V gene. Trimming removed 1 base at V and 0 bases at J, with 8 bases between. For the CDR3, the DNA is TGCGCCAGCAGCTTGACCACGGGCTCCTACAATGAGCAGTTCTTC. Protein: CASSLTTGSYNEQFF.

This clone was seen ten or more times. The rearrangement joins TRBV7-2 to TRBJ2-7, with TRBD1 identical over 7 bases. Germline V gene sequence: CDR1 SGHTA, CDR2 FQGNSA. V lost 3 bases, J lost 0 bases, and 5 bases stayed unmatched. This CDR3 spans 15 amino acids. The CDR3 sequence: CASSFSGDSSYEQYF. DNA for the CDR3: TGTGCCAGCAGCTTCTCCGGGGACAGCTCCTACGAGCAGTACTTC.

This clone has at least ten counts. Other DNA sequences in the same sample also yield this CDR3. This sequence joins TRBV12-5 and TRBJ2-2; D is unclear. V was cut by 6 bases and J by 1 base, with 15 bases left in between. The CDR3 has 16 amino acids. Germline values: CDR1 LGHNT, CDR2 FRNRAP. The CDR3 is CASGSLPTGNTGELFF. CDR3 nucleotide sequence: TGTGCTAGTGGCTCTCTCCCGACTGGGAACACCGGGGAGCTGTTTTTT.

This chain joins TRBV5-1 and TRBJ2-6; the D gene could be TRBD1 or TRBD2 (5 bases each). With 0 bases removed from V and 0 bases from J, the gap between germline ends came to 10 bases. CDR1 and CDR2 (germline): SGHRS, YFSETQ. The CDR3 totals 17 residues. This chain's CDR3 is CASSLAGASSGANVLTF. The CDR3 nucleotides are TGCGCCAGCAGCTTGGCCGGGGCCAGCTCTGGGGCCAACGTCCTGACTTTC.